What follows describes a single TCR beta chain. This sample was taken from a study of blood T cell repertoires in COVID-19. On the study more broadly: Sites across the United States, Italy and Spain contributed samples from acute and convalescent COVID-19. The cDNA or gDNA used as material had been derived from T cells, B-cell-depleted T cells, or PBMCs.

The table came from immunoSEQ multiplex PCR; TCRdb's copy has only in-frame clones and leaves some out. This repertoire shows more than 90,000 clones, over 80% found once; its top ten account for less than 7.5%. The CDR3 consists of 13 residues. V was pared by 1 base and J by 3 bases, with 7 bases between. The germline V gene encodes CDR1 SGHRS and CDR2 YFSETQ. The sample taken for sequencing was peripheral blood. The chain has TRBV5-1 and TRBJ2-5; perhaps TRBD2 as D (5 bases). This TCR was recovered from a man between 50 and 59 years old with active COVID-19. The CDR3 loop is CASSLRGKETQYF. The CDR3 region has the DNA TGCGCCAGCAGCTTGCGGGGAAAAGAGACCCAGTACTTC. Complete variable domain (other parts from reference TRBV5-1 and TRBJ2-5): KAGVTQTPRYLIKTRGQQVTLSCSPISGHRSVSWYQQTPGQGLQFLFEYFSETQRNKGNFPGRFSGRQFSNSRSEMNVSTLELGDSALYLCASSLRGKETQYFGPGTRLLVL.